This TCR beta chain is drawn from a study of blood T cell repertoires in COVID-19. Original handling: Using reference gene primer amplification, nucleated cell counts were estimated. The assay was immunoSEQ multiplex PCR, and TCRdb's table has in-frame clones only and misses some. The DNA gave D and trimming, while V, J and clone size come from that table. The sample includes about 520,000 clones, roughly 88% of them seen just once. V was pared by 6 bases and J by 0 bases, with 19 bases of the junction left unmatched. This CDR3 spans 19 amino acids. CDR1 is MDHEN, CDR2 SYDVKM, per germline. J is TRBJ2-7 and V is TRBV28, with TRBD2 matching over 8 bases. The TCR sequence derives from a human donor in a cohort sampled during active COVID-19. Sequenced input: peripheral blood. As DNA, the CDR3 is TGTGCCAGCAGCTTTCTCATAGGGCTAGCGGGCCGAGGCTCCTACGAGCAGTACTTC. It translates to CASSFLIGLAGRGSYEQYF.